Below are 22 T cell receptor beta chains sequenced from a single sample in a study of blood T cell repertoires in COVID-19. The table came from immunoSEQ multiplex PCR; TCRdb's copy has only in-frame clones and leaves some out. This table holds some 170,000 clones, approximately 85% found once. Sequenced: peripheral blood. The receptor set was obtained from a man in his sixties with active or convalescent COVID-19.

V is TRBV19 and J is TRBJ2-2; no firm D call. This CDR3 contains 13 residues. Trimming shortened V by 3 bases and J by 6 bases, and 8 bases separated the two germline ends. Germline V gene sequence: CDR1 LNHDA, CDR2 SQIVND (reference sequence). The CDR3: CASSIGQAGELFF. The CDR3 nucleotides read TGTGCCAGTAGTATTGGCCAGGCCGGGGAGCTGTTTTTT.

The genes are TRBV5-1 and TRBJ2-1; 14 bases map to TRBD2. In germline, CDR1 is SGHRS, CDR2 YFSETQ. This CDR3 has 15 amino acids. V shed 4 bases and J 7 bases; nucleotides not matched to a gene: 4. The DNA for the CDR3 is TGCGCCAGCAGCAACGGACTAGCGGGGGGTAATGAGCAGTTCTTC. Its protein product is CASSNGLAGGNEQFF. The whole variable domain, remainder taken from reference TRBV5-1 and TRBJ2-1, is KAGVTQTPRYLIKTRGQQVTLSCSPISGHRSVSWYQQTPGQGLQFLFEYFSETQRNKGNFPGRFSGRQFSNSRSEMNVSTLELGDSALYLCASSNGLAGGNEQFFGPGTRLTVL.

This clone appeared once. The rearrangement uses TRBV7-3 and TRBJ1-2; no reliable D call. V was clipped by 7 bases and J by 11 bases, with 11 bases between them. The CDR3 runs 10 residues. Germline V CDR1 and CDR2: SGHTA, FQGTGA. Here the CDR3 reads CASTSMKYTF. The DNA for the CDR3 is TGTGCCAGCACCTCTATGAAGTACACCTTC.

Here the CDR3 reads CASSEIAAGWDTEAFF. The CDR3 DNA reads TGTGCCAGCAGTGAGATCGCGGCAGGGTGGGACACTGAAGCTTTCTTT. This chain uses TRBV6-1 with TRBJ1-1, with TRBD1 as a possible D gene (5 bases). This CDR3 has 16 amino acids. Germline V CDR1 and CDR2: MNHNS, SASEGT. The V gene lost 3 bases and the J gene lost 3 bases, with 17 bases spanning the gap.

The gene calls are TRBV6-2 or TRBV6-3 and TRBJ2-5; possibly TRBD2 for D (5 bases). Germline V lookup: CDR1 MNHEY, CDR2 SVGEGT. The CDR3 consists of 12 residues. Trimming shortened V by 5 bases and J by 9 bases, and 13 bases separated the two germline ends. The CDR3 DNA follows: TGTGCCAGCAGTAACACTCAGGAGGCCCAGTACTTC. Residues: CASSNTQEAQYF.

This sequence joins TRBV5-4 and TRBJ1-1, with D possibly matching TRBD1 (5 bases). With 0 bases removed from V and 3 bases from J, the gap between germline ends came to 12 bases. Germline lookup yields CDR1 SGHNT and CDR2 YYREEE (reference sequence). The CDR3 runs 15 residues. CDR3 sequence reads: CASSLVAGGDTEAFF. The CDR3 nucleotides are TGTGCCAGCAGCTTGGTTGCGGGGGGAGACACTGAAGCTTTCTTT.

The rearrangement uses TRBV5-5 and TRBJ2-7; 9 bases map to TRBD1. Trimming at V came to 0 bases and at J to 1 base, leaving 11 bases not matched to a gene. Germline CDR1 and CDR2: SGHKS and YYEKEE (reference sequence). The CDR3 spans 18 residues. The CDR3 loop reads CASSLASRGGTGSYEQYF. CDR3 sequence (DNA): TGTGCCAGCAGCTTGGCCAGTCGTGGCGGGACAGGGTCCTACGAGCAGTACTTC.

The rearrangement links TRBV18 to TRBJ2-7; the match to TRBD1 covers 7 bases. This CDR3 is 15 amino acids long. Germline CDR1 reads KGHSH; CDR2 reads LQKENI. Trimming removed 3 bases from V and 2 bases from J; junction bases left unmatched: 7. Here the CDR3 reads CASSPLRTGPYEQYF. CDR3 in DNA: TGTGCCAGCTCACCCCTAAGGACAGGACCCTACGAGCAGTACTTC.

This clone appeared a single time. The chain recombines TRBV7-9 with TRBJ1-4; 10 positions match TRBD1. The germline CDR1 and CDR2 sequences are SEHNR and FQNEAQ (reference sequence). This CDR3 has 14 amino acids. V trimming: 5 bases; J trimming: 8 bases; junction bases outside the gene matches: 5. The CDR3 nucleotides read TGTGCCAGCAGCCGAGACAGGGGGCGCGAAAAACTGTTTTTT. Amino acids: CASSRDRGREKLFF. The whole variable domain, filled in from reference TRBV7-9 and TRBJ1-4, reads DTGVSQNPRHKITKRGQNVTFRCDPISEHNRLYWYRQTLGQGPEFLTYFQNEAQLEKSRLLSDRFSAERPKGSFSTLEIQRTEQGDSAMYLCASSRDRGREKLFFGSGTQLSVL.

The J gene is TRBJ2-3, the V gene TRBV7-3; TRBD2 matches 9 bases. The V segment lost 6 bases and the J segment 2 bases; nucleotides outside the gene matches: 6. The CDR3 loop spans 15 amino acids. CDR1 is SGHTA and CDR2 is FQGTGA in the germline V gene. Written as DNA, the CDR3 is TGTGCCAGCAGGCCTGGCGGGGGGGCCACAGATACGCAGTATTTT. Residues: CASRPGGGATDTQYF. Drawing the rest from reference TRBV7-3 and TRBJ2-3, the complete variable domain is GAGVSQTPSNKVTEKGKYVELRCDPISGHTALYWYRQSLGQGPEFLIYFQGTGAADDSGLPNDRFFAVRPEGSVSTLKIQRTERGDSAVYLCASRPGGGATDTQYFGPGTRLTVL.

This chain connects TRBV27 to TRBJ2-5; 8 positions agree with TRBD2. This CDR3 contains 14 residues. Trimming took 6 bases from V and 5 from J; bases not matched to a gene: 8. Per the germline V gene, CDR1 is MNHEY and CDR2 is SMNVEV (reference sequence). The CDR3 loop reads CASSTITGGETQYF. The CDR3 coding sequence is TGTGCCAGCAGCACTATCACGGGAGGGGAGACCCAGTACTTC.

The V and J genes are TRBV12-5 and TRBJ2-2; TRBD2 might be the D (5 bases). Per the germline V gene, CDR1 is LGHNT and CDR2 is FRNRAP. The V end was cut by 3 bases, the J end by 5 bases, with 10 bases between. The CDR3 has 14 amino acids. The CDR3 region is CASGLSPGTGELFF. CDR3 DNA sequence: TGTGCTAGTGGTTTATCTCCGGGAACCGGGGAGCTGTTTTTT.

The chain joins TRBV5-4 to TRBJ2-5; 16 bases align to TRBD2. The V gene end was trimmed by 0 bases and the J gene end by 3 bases; junction bases not matched to a gene: 11. Looked up from germline, CDR1 is SGHNT and CDR2 is YYREEE (reference sequence). This CDR3 region has 20 residues. As DNA, the CDR3 is TGTGCCAGCAGCTTGGTGGGACTAGCGGGGGGGCTGGATTTCAAAGAGACCCAGTACTTC. Amino acids: CASSLVGLAGGLDFKETQYF.

The table lists this clone with many counts. The genes are TRBV2 and TRBJ2-1; a weak D match, TRBD2 (7 bases). There are 17 residues in the CDR3. Trimming took off 3 bases at V and 8 bases at J, with 23 bases between the two ends. The germline V gene has CDR1 SNHLY and CDR2 FYNNEI. CDR3 sequence reads: CASSDRGGSATWDEQFF. The CDR3 DNA reads TGTGCCAGCAGTGACAGGGGCGGGAGCGCCACGTGGGATGAGCAGTTCTTC.

V and J are TRBV25-1 and TRBJ2-3; D gene unclear. This CDR3 has 18 residues. The V end was cut by 3 bases, the J end by 1 base, with 20 bases between. Germline assignment: CDR1 MGHDK and CDR2 SYGVNS. The chain's CDR3 is CASSDGIMAVRGTDTQYF. The CDR3 bases are TGTGCCAGCAGTGATGGTATTATGGCGGTTAGAGGCACAGATACGCAGTATTTT.

This clone occurred many times. The V and J genes are TRBV6-6 and TRBJ2-2; perhaps TRBD2 as D (7 bases). Deletions cut 8 bases from V and 7 bases from J, with 11 bases between. CDR3 length equals 12 residues. The germline V gene encodes CDR1 MNHNY and CDR2 SVGAGI (reference sequence). The CDR3 region has the DNA TGTGCCAGCTCGGGGGGCAGCGGGGAGCTGTTTTTT. It codes for CASSGGSGELFF.

The chain couples TRBV3-1 (or the pseudogene TRBV3-2) to TRBJ2-3; 7 bases line up with TRBD2. Germline-derived CDR1 and CDR2 are LGHDT and YNNKEL (reference sequence). The CDR3 is made up of 14 amino acids. The V and J ends lost 4 bases and 5 bases, in that order; junction bases with no gene match: 6. The CDR3 here is CASSPFGGEDTQYF. CDR3 nucleotides: TGTGCCAGCAGCCCTTTTGGGGGGGAAGATACGCAGTATTTT.

The rearrangement uses TRBV7-6 and TRBJ1-3; D is unresolved. Trimming took off 2 bases at V and 4 bases at J, with 12 bases between the two ends. The length of the CDR3 is 15 residues. Germline values: CDR1 SGHVS, CDR2 FNYEAQ. The CDR3 sequence: CASSLRAEGGNTIYF. In DNA form, the CDR3 reads TGTGCCAGCAGCTTACGGGCAGAGGGAGGAAACACCATATATTTT.

This clone was recorded a few times. The chain has TRBV27 and TRBJ2-7, with TRBD2 identical over 8 bases. With 4 bases clipped from V and 1 base from J, the junction kept 6 bases outside the gene matches. Germline CDR1 and CDR2: MNHEY and SMNVEV (reference sequence). This CDR3 contains 15 residues. The CDR3 DNA reads as TGTGCCAGCAGTTCCGGGGGGGCCGGGTCCTACGAGCAGTACTTC. Its translation: CASSSGGAGSYEQYF.

The chain employs TRBV3-1 (or the pseudogene TRBV3-2) and TRBJ2-5; possibly TRBD2 for D (7 bases). This CDR3 comprises 15 residues. Trimming removed 4 bases from V and 2 bases from J, with 14 bases in between. Per germline, CDR1 LGHDT and CDR2 YNNKEL (reference sequence). This chain's CDR3 is CASSPPGGRQETQYF. For the CDR3, the DNA is TGTGCCAGCAGCCCACCCGGGGGGCGGCAAGAGACCCAGTACTTC.

The chain carries TRBV5-5 and TRBJ2-1, with TRBD2 as a possible D gene (7 bases). V gave up 4 bases and J gave up 7 bases, with 15 bases separating them. Germline values: CDR1 SGHKS, CDR2 YYEKEE (reference sequence). The CDR3 is 14 amino acids. The CDR3 bases are TGTGCCAGCAGCCCGGGGGGCCGGGGAAATGAGCAGTTCTTC. The encoded protein is CASSPGGRGNEQFF.

The chain combines TRBV6-2 or TRBV6-3 with TRBJ2-5; maybe TRBD1 (6 bases). Trimming took off 5 bases at V and 2 bases at J, with 21 bases between the two ends. This CDR3 is built from 17 residues. Germline values: CDR1 MNHEY, CDR2 SVGEGT. DNA of the CDR3: TGTGCCAGCAGTAATCATCCACAGGGAAAGGGGCAAGAGACCCAGTACTTC. The encoded protein is CASSNHPQGKGQETQYF.